This T cell receptor (beta chain) was identified during a study of PD-1 blockade in classical Hodgkin lymphoma. Study-wide results and caveats: Patients starting nivolumab under 1 year after ASCT were excluded. CD4+ TCR diversity rose significantly by C4D1, and CD8+ TCR diversity did not.

The assay was immunoSEQ multiplex PCR, and TCRdb's table has in-frame clones only and misses some. This sample has around 45,000 clones, with roughly 90% found just once. To note about this clone: What it recognizes is unknown.

The patients all showed relapse after autologous stem cell transplantation, while their brentuximab vedotin exposure varied. This sequence originates from a human donor with classical Hodgkin lymphoma. The sequences come from peripheral blood mononuclear cells (PBMCs), collected at baseline.

CDR3 bases: TGCAGCGCCCTTGCACAGGGGAAAGGCTATGGCTACACCTTC. This codes for CSALAQGKGYGYTF. The J gene is TRBJ1-2, the V gene TRBV29-1; 7 nucleotides line up with TRBD1. V was clipped by 7 bases and J by 4 bases; unmatched bases: 12. The CDR3 sequence is 14 residues long. CDR1 is SQVTM and CDR2 is ANQGSEA in the germline V gene.